This passage covers 2 T cell receptor beta chains from one sample sequenced in a study of T cell responses to AZD1222 COVID-19 vaccine. Here immunoSEQ multiplex PCR was the method, and the copy in TCRdb shows in-frame clones only, minus some. Here the sample spans about 120,000 clones, about 93% being singletons. The material was peripheral blood, obtained 28 days after the second dose of the MenACWY control vaccine. The receptor set was obtained from an adult who received the MenACWY meningococcal vaccine as a control.

The chain uses TRBV18 and TRBJ2-7, with 7 bases lining up with TRBD2. Germline CDR1 KGHSH, CDR2 LQKENI. The CDR3 sequence is 14 residues long. The V gene end was trimmed by 3 bases and the J gene end by 2 bases; junction bases not matched to a gene: 4. The CDR3 sequence: CASSPGGSAYEQYV. DNA for the CDR3: TGTGCCAGCTCACCGGGAGGGAGTGCCTACGAGCAGTACGTC.

The V call is TRBV27, the J call TRBJ2-2; the D is unclear. Trimming pared 5 bases from V and 0 bases from J, leaving 7 bases between. There are 14 residues in the CDR3. CDR1 and CDR2 (germline): MNHEY, SMNVEV (reference sequence). The CDR3 loop is CASSQTANTGELFF. The CDR3 DNA reads as TGTGCCAGCAGTCAAACAGCGAACACCGGGGAGCTGTTTTTT.